The clone carrying this TCR beta chain was detected only a few times. This sample was taken from a study of blood T cells in healthy people across ages. CDR1 is MNHNS, CDR2 SASEGT, per germline. The CDR3 consists of 18 residues. The J segment lost 0 bases and the V segment lost 5 bases, leaving 11 bases of the junction unmatched. It was with a sample-barcoded 5' primer and a J-beta primer mix that a second PCR of roughly 7 to 12 cycles was run. A single record per CDR3 protein comes from TCRdb applying MiXCR to the 5' RACE reads. The table has hundreds of thousands of distinct CDR3 sequences, roughly 32% seen once.

This chain joins TRBV6-1 and TRBJ1-3, with 9 bases lining up with TRBD1. The receptor's source is a woman of 80 years or more in good health. Source material: blood. CDR3 bases: TGTGCCAGCAGTAGAACCGGGACAGGGACATCCTCTGGAAACACCATATATTTT. It is translated as CASSRTGTGTSSGNTIYF.